The text below deals with one T cell receptor (beta chain). This clonotype showed up many times. This clone's antigen is unknown. No much larger clone exists at a distance of one base, and base qualities are not known. The CDR3 goes from the cysteine to the phenylalanine over 14 residues. Kept here is only the CDR3 DNA, which spans 42 bases and is read in frame from base 1. According to the germline V gene (reference sequence), CDR1 reads MNHEY and CDR2 reads SMNVEV. The junction carries 10 bases between V and J, which are trimmed by 3 bases and 5 bases respectively. This sample was taken from a study of blood T cells in healthy people across ages (dated by TCRdb to the mid-2010s). Study-wide context: In model experiments, template switching captured roughly one uniquely barcoded TCR beta cDNA molecule for every two T cells. The study analyzed two additional independent replicas of 1 million unique cDNA reads from the same blood draw for two donors, one aged 18 to 30 and one aged 80 or older. Four age groups were formed from the donors: young (average around 15 years), middle-aged (around 40), aged (approximately 60) and long-lived (more than 75). Using deep sequencing normalized with unique cDNA molecular identifiers, the study measured how TCR beta repertoire diversity changes with age.

The method behind the library was 5' RACE. TCRdb shows the sequencer as Illumina HiSeq 2500. A second PCR of roughly 7 to 11 cycles was performed with a sample-barcoded 5' primer and a J-beta primer mix. A template-switch 5' adaptor carrying 12 random nucleotides introduced a unique molecular identifier onto each TCR beta cDNA molecule. Each sample yielded at least 3 million CDR3-containing paired-end reads. The Mint cDNA synthesis kit, primed by a TRBC-specific oligonucleotide, was used to synthesize first-strand cDNA from all RNA. After uracil-DNA glycosylase treatment, a first 18-cycle PCR used universal primers M1SS and BC2_uni_R on all cDNA. In the original analysis: Each sample was normalized by randomly selecting 1 million high-quality reads, each carrying a distinct molecular identifier. Reads with shared molecular identifiers were discarded instead of being binned into consensus sequences. MiTCR, set to a Q25 quality threshold and the strictest error-elimination algorithm, was used for CDR3 identification, clonotype clustering and error correction. A nonparametric unseen species model with Euler transformation was used to estimate a lower bound on total TCR beta diversity. The raw public reads went through TCRdb reprocessing: fastp at Q25, MiXCR clone calling, in-frame beta chains kept. Rows matching on CDR3 protein sequence are summarized as one entry with the most common DNA and genes. These V and J calls rely on TCRdb rather than the paper's analysis. The sample data list about 780,000 distinct CDR3 sequences, and approximately 24% of these were observed just once. The ten largest clones represent about 3% of the sample.

Overall study outcomes, separate from this receptor: Because the CMV infection status of the donors was unknown, age-related changes in expanded clonotypes may potentially have been confounded. Because profiling used bulk unsorted PBMCs, naive and antigen-experienced compartments could not be compared conclusively. Estimates of total diversity based on one million sequenced T cells were considered lower bounds and underestimates. As age increased, observed TCR beta diversity per million T cells dropped in a roughly linear way, and a significant reduction was already evident by age 40. A strong correlation was found between observed TCR beta diversity and the percentage of naive T cells measured by flow cytometry. Compared with the aged group, the long-lived group had more naive CD4+ T cells, fewer expanded clones and increased TCR diversity, a pattern suggesting age selection.

Systemically healthy Caucasian individuals from Russia, approximately 39 in total and aged about 6 to 95 years, were included as donors. Ten milliliters of peripheral blood were drawn from each donor into EDTA-treated Vacutainer tubes. PBMCs were isolated by Ficoll-Paque density-gradient centrifugation, with at least 7 million obtained per sample. Trizol reagent was used to extract total RNA from the PBMCs, yielding at least 6 micrograms per sample. For every donor, flow cytometry on a PBMC aliquot measured the percentage of naive CD45RAhigh/CD27high T cells. These data were also reused for a study on T cells of mothers and their children. Taken from the second paper: The donors were nine systemically healthy Caucasian individuals, made up of three mothers and their six children. cDNA synthesis used all of the extracted RNA, with approximately 1.4 ug of RNA in each 15 ul reaction. In the second PCR, the M1S primer added sample barcodes and 2-4 random nucleotides. Each mother yielded over 10 million TCR beta CDR3 reads and each child 3 million to 3.5 million reads. Thymic selection similarly shapes TCR recombination output in related and unrelated pairs, with minor effect from inherited differences. Related mother-child pairs always showed normalized repertoire overlap that was slightly higher than in unrelated mother-child pairs, though the difference was never significant. With a sensitivity of approximately 100 clones per million clonotypes, no persistent microchimeric T cell clones were detected. In the study, deep NGS was used to compare the TCR beta repertoires of mothers and children, and features distinguishing related mother-child pairs from unrelated individuals were sought. Mothers averaged about 40 +/- 4 years of age and children averaged 11 +/- 4 years. After adapters were ligated using NEBNext reagents, the libraries underwent 100+100 nt paired-end sequencing on an Illumina HiSeq 2000. To prevent cross-contamination, the mother and child libraries were prepared a month apart and were sequenced in separate runs. Each donor had between about 450,000 and 2,100,000 distinct TCR beta clonotypes identified. Naive TCR beta clonotypes were estimated from low-frequency clonotypes matched to each donor's FACS-determined naive share, without sorting.

The chain is made from TRBV27 and TRBJ1-4; possibly the D gene is TRBD1, per 6 matching bases. Sequencing was done on a sample of blood. The receptor was derived from a boy aged 10-17 years in good health. The bases are TGTGCCAGCAGTTTCTCAGGGGAGAATGAAAAACTGTTTTTT. This codes for CASSFSGENEKLFF.